Following are 29 T cell receptor beta chains from one sample sequenced in a study of blood T cell repertoires in COVID-19. Sequenced by immunoSEQ multiplex PCR; TCRdb stores in-frame clones only, minus some. Of roughly 75,000 clones listed, 85% are singletons. Sequencing input: peripheral blood. The source of these receptors is a man in his fifties or sixties with COVID-19, enrolled during active disease.

The chain employs TRBV5-5 and TRBJ1-2, with a possible D match to TRBD1 (5 bases). This CDR3 has 13 amino acids. Germline V gene sequence: CDR1 SGHKS, CDR2 YYEKEE (reference sequence). Trimming shortened V by 2 bases and J by 6 bases, and 11 bases separated the two germline ends. The CDR3 protein is CASSFEQGHGYTF. The CDR3, as DNA: TGTGCCAGCAGCTTTGAGCAGGGTCATGGCTACACCTTC.

The genes are TRBV6-5 and TRBJ1-3; D call uncertain. Germline V gene lookup returns CDR1 MNHEY and CDR2 SVGAGI. Trimming pared 2 bases from V and 4 bases from J, leaving 12 bases between. The CDR3 covers 15 residues. The CDR3 DNA reads TGTGCCAGCAGTTACGAGGGCCCGAGAGGAAACACCATATATTTT. It is translated as CASSYEGPRGNTIYF.

This clone is a singleton in its sample. The chain combines TRBV7-2 with TRBJ2-3, with TRBD2 matching over 14 bases. CDR1 and CDR2 from the germline V gene are SGHTA and FQGNSA. V dropped 5 bases and J dropped 3; count of bases not matched to a gene: 4. The CDR3 runs to 16 residues. CDR3 sequence (DNA): TGTGCCAGCAGCCGTGGGACTAGCGGGAGTACAGATACGCAGTATTTT. Translated: CASSRGTSGSTDTQYF.

This chain joins TRBV28 and TRBJ2-7; 7 bases are shared with TRBD1. Germline V CDR1 and CDR2: MDHEN, SYDVKM. The CDR3 spans 13 residues. Trimming took 7 bases from V and 3 from J; bases not matched to a gene: 6. CDR3 sequence (DNA): TGTGCCAGCACCGGGACAGCCTTCTACGAGCAGTACTTC. Translated: CASTGTAFYEQYF.

The V call is TRBV2, the J call TRBJ2-4; 8 nucleotides agree with TRBD1. Germline loops: CDR1 SNHLY, CDR2 FYNNEI. The CDR3 contains 14 residues. The CDR3 spells CVSRGGQAKNIQYF. The DNA for the CDR3 is TGTGTAAGCCGAGGGGGACAGGCAAAAAACATTCAGTACTTC.

This clone appeared once. J is TRBJ1-1 and V is TRBV7-2; tentatively, D is TRBD1 (5 bases). The CDR3 length is 14 residues. V gave up 0 bases and J gave up 7 bases, with 12 bases separating them. Germline V CDR1 and CDR2: SGHTA, FQGNSA. CDR3 nucleotides: TGTGCCAGCAGCTTAGCGCTCCAGGGTGGTGAAGCTTTCTTT. This codes for CASSLALQGGEAFF.

This chain uses TRBV18 with TRBJ1-5; a possible D gene is TRBD1 (5 bases). Germline loops: CDR1 KGHSH, CDR2 LQKENI. The CDR3 has 14 amino acids. With 2 bases removed from V and 0 bases from J, the gap between germline ends came to 5 bases. CDR3 region: CASSPDSSNQPQHF. CDR3 bases: TGTGCCAGCTCACCAGACAGTAGCAATCAGCCCCAGCATTTT.

The V call is TRBV19, the J call TRBJ2-7, with 10 positions matching TRBD1. The V gene end was trimmed by 6 bases and the J gene end by 6 bases; junction bases not matched to a gene: 11. CDR3 size: 15 residues. Germline assignment: CDR1 LNHDA and CDR2 SQIVND (reference sequence). The CDR3 DNA sequence: TGTGCCAGTAGCGACGCCGGGACAGGGGTTCGCGAGCAGTACTTC. It yields the protein CASSDAGTGVREQYF.

The V and J genes are TRBV15 and TRBJ1-1; D is undetermined. CDR1 is LNHNV and CDR2 is YYDKDF in the germline V gene (reference sequence). The V end was cut by 0 bases, the J end by 5 bases, with 13 bases between. The CDR3 runs 15 residues. CDR3 sequence (DNA): TGTGCCACCAGCAGAGATCGGTTTGCAGGAACTGAAGCTTTCTTT. Translated, it gives CATSRDRFAGTEAFF.

The sample holds one count of this clone. V and J are TRBV6-5 and TRBJ1-1, with TRBD1 identical over 10 bases. After removal of 5 bases from V and 1 base from J, the junction contained 4 bases not matched to a gene. The CDR3 runs 15 residues. Looked up from germline, CDR1 is MNHEY and CDR2 is SVGAGI. In DNA, the CDR3 is TGTGCCAGCAGTATTCGGACAGGGGGGAACACTGAAGCTTTCTTT. Translated, it gives CASSIRTGGNTEAFF.

In this sample, this clone turned up once. V usage is TRBV5-1 and J usage is TRBJ1-5, with 7 nucleotides matching TRBD1. V lost 0 bases to trimming and J lost 9 bases; unmatched junction nucleotides: 9. The germline CDR1 and CDR2 sequences are SGHRS and YFSETQ. CDR3 length: 15 residues. The CDR3 DNA sequence: TGCGCCAGCAGCTTGGGGCCAGGGGGAGGACGGCCCCAGCATTTT. Translation gives CASSLGPGGGRPQHF.

The sample holds many counts of this clone. The rearrangement links TRBV4-2 to TRBJ2-2, with TRBD1 matching 8 bases. This CDR3 has 15 residues. Germline V CDR1 and CDR2: LGHNA, YNFKEQ. V shed 4 bases, J shed 5 bases, and the junction held 6 bases outside the gene matches. CDR3 sequence reads: CASSRGQGGTGELFF. In DNA, the CDR3 is TGTGCCAGCAGCCGAGGACAGGGAGGAACCGGGGAGCTGTTTTTT.

The table lists this clone with a few counts. V gene TRBV6-2 or TRBV6-3 combines with J gene TRBJ2-7; a weak D match, TRBD1 (7 bases). The CDR3 contains 13 residues. Germline lookup yields CDR1 MNHEY and CDR2 SVGEGT. V was shortened by 2 bases and J by 6 bases, with 11 bases between the two germline ends. CDR3 protein: CASSYPQGGEQYF. Written as DNA, the CDR3 is TGTGCCAGCAGTTACCCTCAGGGGGGCGAGCAGTACTTC.

The chain combines TRBV5-1 with TRBJ2-4; TRBD1 agrees at 7 bases. There are 16 residues in the CDR3. J lost 7 bases, V lost 0 bases, and 10 bases had no gene match. Germline assignment: CDR1 SGHRS and CDR2 YFSETQ. CDR3 amino acids: CASSLGQGLGANIQYF. In DNA form, the CDR3 reads TGCGCCAGCAGCTTGGGACAGGGCTTAGGGGCGAACATTCAGTACTTC.

This clone was detected only once. The CDR3 loop reads CASSEGTSGLYEQFF. DNA of the CDR3: TGTGCCAGCAGTGAGGGGACTAGCGGGTTGTATGAGCAGTTCTTC. This chain links TRBV6-1 with TRBJ2-1; 12 positions match TRBD2. The germline gives CDR1 MNHNS, CDR2 SASEGT. V lost 3 bases to trimming and J lost 8 bases; unmatched junction nucleotides: 5. The CDR3 has 15 amino acids.

The CDR3 coding sequence is TGTGCCAGTAGTGGGGGACTAGCGGCCAACAATGAGCAGTTCTTC. Protein: CASSGGLAANNEQFF. The chain employs TRBV19 and TRBJ2-1; 11 bases map to TRBD2. The germline gives CDR1 LNHDA, CDR2 SQIVND (reference sequence). The CDR3 runs 15 residues. V shed 5 bases, J shed 5 bases, and the junction held 5 bases outside the gene matches. Looking up the rest from reference TRBV19 and TRBJ2-1 gives the full variable domain: DGGITQSPKYLFRKEGQNVTLSCEQNLNHDAMYWYRQDPGQGLRLIYYSQIVNDFQKGDIAEGYSVSREKKESFPLTVTSAQKNPTAFYLCASSGGLAANNEQFFGPGTRLTVL.

This clone has only a few counts. V usage is TRBV7-2 and J usage is TRBJ2-7, with TRBD2 matching over 11 bases. Trimming took 1 base from V and 2 from J; bases not matched to a gene: 4. This CDR3 spans 16 amino acids. The germline V gene has CDR1 SGHTA and CDR2 FQGNSA. CDR3 loop: CASSLVAGGTPYEQYF. The CDR3, as DNA: TGTGCCAGCAGCTTAGTAGCGGGAGGGACCCCCTACGAGCAGTACTTC.

The CDR3 here is CAWSVHSQAFF. CDR3 nucleotides: TGTGCCTGGAGTGTACACAGTCAAGCTTTCTTT. The V call is TRBV30, the J call TRBJ1-1; D unclear. CDR1 is GTSNPN, CDR2 SVGIG, per germline (reference sequence). The length of the CDR3 is 11 residues. Trimming cost V 0 bases and J 9 bases, with 8 bases left between them.

The rearrangement links TRBV5-1 to TRBJ1-5, with 11 nucleotides matching TRBD1. The CDR3 sequence is 15 residues long. In germline, CDR1 is SGHRS, CDR2 YFSETQ. Trimming removed 4 bases from V and 6 bases from J; junction bases left unmatched: 6. CDR3 sequence: CASSLGTGGGQPQHF. Here the CDR3 DNA reads TGCGCCAGCAGCCTCGGGACAGGGGGAGGTCAGCCCCAGCATTTT. The whole variable domain, filled in from reference TRBV5-1 and TRBJ1-5, reads KAGVTQTPRYLIKTRGQQVTLSCSPISGHRSVSWYQQTPGQGLQFLFEYFSETQRNKGNFPGRFSGRQFSNSRSEMNVSTLELGDSALYLCASSLGTGGGQPQHFGDGTRLSIL.

The chain recombines TRBV27 with TRBJ2-2, with a possible D match to TRBD2 (7 bases). The CDR3 is made up of 15 amino acids. Germline assignment: CDR1 MNHEY and CDR2 SMNVEV (reference sequence). V shed 4 bases and J shed 3 bases, with 12 bases lying between them. The CDR3 spells CASSSLGGDTGELFF. CDR3 nucleotide sequence: TGTGCCAGCAGTTCATTAGGGGGGGACACCGGGGAGCTGTTTTTT.

V is TRBV6-1 and J is TRBJ1-1; D remains unclear. The CDR3 totals 12 residues. V dropped 10 bases and J dropped 6 bases, with 15 bases sitting between them. The V gene's germline CDR1 is MNHNS and CDR2 SASEGT. The CDR3 is CATLTPAAEAFF. CDR3 nucleotide sequence: TGTGCCACTCTGACACCCGCTGCTGAAGCTTTCTTT.

This clone was recorded only once. The rearrangement uses TRBV28 and TRBJ2-7; TRBD1 might be the D (5 bases). Germline V gene lookup returns CDR1 MDHEN and CDR2 SYDVKM. Trimming removed 4 bases at V and 5 bases at J, with 15 bases between. The CDR3 is made up of 14 amino acids. The CDR3 spells CASSSSGLVDEQYF. Here the CDR3 DNA reads TGTGCCAGCAGTTCCTCAGGGTTGGTGGACGAGCAGTACTTC. The whole variable domain, filled in from reference TRBV28 and TRBJ2-7, reads DVKVTQSSRYLVKRTGEKVFLECVQDMDHENMFWYRQDPGLGLRLIYFSYDVKMKEKGDIPEGYSVSREKKERFSLILESASTNQTSMYLCASSSSGLVDEQYFGPGTRLTVT.

CDR3 loop: CASSPPSAQGFSPLHF. CDR3 nucleotides: TGTGCCAGCTCACCACCTAGTGCACAGGGTTTTTCACCCCTCCACTTT. V usage is TRBV18 and J usage is TRBJ1-6; D might be TRBD1 (6 bases). The V and J ends lost 0 bases and 9 bases respectively, with 15 bases between them. The CDR3 runs 16 residues. The germline V gene has CDR1 KGHSH and CDR2 LQKENI.

This chain joins TRBV18 and TRBJ1-1; 11 bases are a match to TRBD1. J gave up 6 bases and V 5 bases, and 14 bases lay outside the gene matches. The CDR3 has 17 residues. Per germline, CDR1 KGHSH and CDR2 LQKENI. The CDR3: CASSTRTGGSVVAEAFF. In DNA form, the CDR3 reads TGTGCCAGCTCAACGAGGACAGGGGGCTCTGTAGTAGCTGAAGCTTTCTTT.

This chain links TRBV21-1 with TRBJ1-5; the table's D call, TRBD1, has no DNA check behind it. TRBV21-1 is a pseudogene. This CDR3 contains 15 residues. The CDR3 DNA reads as TGTGCCAGGGCACTGGGGACAGCCAGCAATCAGCCCCAGCATTTT. It is translated as CARALGTASNQPQHF.

This chain connects TRBV5-5 to TRBJ1-1; D remains unclear. The V gene lost 0 bases and the J gene lost 1 base, with 4 bases spanning the gap. Germline V lookup: CDR1 SGHKS, CDR2 YYEKEE (reference sequence). The CDR3 is 13 residues long. DNA for the CDR3: TGTGCCAGCAGCTTGGGGAGGAACACTGAAGCTTTCTTT. It is translated as CASSLGRNTEAFF.

The chain couples TRBV20-1 to TRBJ1-4; tentative D call: TRBD1 (6 bases). The germline V and J ends were trimmed by 3 bases and 8 bases, with 16 bases remaining between them. From germline, CDR1 is DFQATT and CDR2 SNEGSKA (reference sequence). This CDR3 comprises 14 residues. The CDR3 region has the DNA TGCAGTGCTAGTTCGCAGGGGATTTACGAAAAACTGTTTTTT. This translates into CSASSQGIYEKLFF.

The chain combines TRBV12-3 or TRBV12-4 with TRBJ2-3; D is possibly TRBD1 (6 bases). The CDR3 is made up of 13 amino acids. V was cut by 7 bases and J by 4 bases, with 12 bases left in between. CDR3 in amino acids: CASMPGVADTQYF. CDR3 nucleotides: TGTGCCAGCATGCCAGGGGTGGCAGATACGCAGTATTTT.

CDR3 DNA sequence: TGTGCCAGTAGTATAGACCACGGGACTATAAACACCGGGGAGCTGTTTTTT. It is translated as CASSIDHGTINTGELFF. This sequence joins TRBV19 and TRBJ2-2, with TRBD2 matching over 7 bases. V dropped 0 bases and J dropped 2; count of bases not matched to a gene: 6. CDR3 length equals 17 residues. CDR1 and CDR2 (germline): LNHDA, SQIVND (reference sequence).